The 10 T cell receptor beta chains reported below all come from one sample, sequenced in a study of PD-1 blockade in classical Hodgkin lymphoma. The data were produced by immunoSEQ multiplex PCR, yet TCRdb's version contains in-frame clones alone and is incomplete. The data show 89,000 or so clones, around 90% seen once. Each patient's relapse followed autologous stem cell transplantation, and brentuximab vedotin exposure varied. The specimen comprised peripheral blood mononuclear cells (PBMCs), sampled before the second cycle of nivolumab. These receptor sequences come from a human donor with classical Hodgkin lymphoma.

This clone was picked up one time. The rearrangement links TRBV5-5 to TRBJ2-2, with 9 positions matching TRBD1. V dropped 2 bases and J dropped 4; count of bases not matched to a gene: 6. The CDR3 covers 16 residues. Germline values: CDR1 SGHKS, CDR2 YYEKEE (reference sequence). The CDR3 spells CASSLSGTGLTGELFF. The CDR3 DNA follows: TGTGCCAGCAGCTTAAGCGGGACAGGGCTCACCGGGGAGCTGTTTTTT.

The chain has TRBV9 and TRBJ2-1; the D call may be TRBD1 or TRBD2 (5 bases each). V was pared by 0 bases and J by 6 bases, with 13 bases between. Germline V gene sequence: CDR1 SGDLS, CDR2 YYNGEE. The CDR3 has 15 residues. The CDR3 DNA is TGTGCCAGCAGCGTAGGTCCGGGACCCTCCAATGAGCAGTTCTTC. It yields the protein CASSVGPGPSNEQFF.

V and J are TRBV7-9 and TRBJ2-1, with TRBD2 matching over 8 bases. This CDR3 is built from 15 residues. V shed 3 bases and J 15 bases; nucleotides not matched to a gene: 16. Germline CDR1 is SEHNR and CDR2 is FQNEAQ (reference sequence). The CDR3 protein is CASSFSGAKTRVPFF. CDR3 coding DNA: TGTGCCAGCAGCTTTAGCGGGGCAAAGACCCGAGTTCCGTTCTTC.

The J gene is TRBJ2-7, the V gene TRBV14; TRBD1 agrees at 7 bases. CDR1 and CDR2 (germline): SGHDN, FVKESK. Losses at the gene ends were 0 bases for V and 6 bases for J; bases not matched to a gene: 11. The CDR3 has 16 amino acids. This chain's CDR3 is CASSQELRDSLREQYF. In nucleotides, the CDR3 is TGTGCCAGCAGCCAAGAACTCCGGGACAGCTTACGCGAGCAGTACTTC.

The chain recombines TRBV28 with TRBJ2-7; 12 nucleotides align to TRBD2. The CDR3 is made up of 17 amino acids. Unmatched junction bases numbered 11, after V lost 3 bases and J lost 5 bases. The V gene's germline CDR1 is MDHEN and CDR2 SYDVKM. The CDR3 coding sequence is TGTGCCAGCAGTTTCCCTCCCCCTAGCGGGAGGGCCCACGAGCAGTACTTC. It encodes CASSFPPPSGRAHEQYF.

The rearrangement uses TRBV4-1 and TRBJ2-1, with 7 bases lining up with TRBD2. V lost 4 bases to trimming and J lost 7 bases; unmatched junction nucleotides: 10. Germline values: CDR1 MGHRA, CDR2 YSYEKL. The CDR3 loop spans 15 amino acids. CDR3 coding DNA: TGCGCCAGCAGCCTCCAGGGTGGCGGGAGAAATGAGCAGTTCTTC. Its translation: CASSLQGGGRNEQFF.

This chain links TRBV30 with TRBJ1-3; D is undetermined. CDR1 and CDR2 (germline): GTSNPN, SVGIG (reference sequence). Between the trimmed V and J ends, which lost 2 bases and 4 bases, there was a span of 15 bases. The CDR3 contains 15 residues. Written as DNA, the CDR3 is TGTGCCTGGAGTAAAAGTATTTCGATAGGAAACACCATATATTTT. It encodes CAWSKSISIGNTIYF.

The CDR3 is CASSRQGPSNTGELFF. In DNA, the CDR3 is TGTGCCAGTAGTCGACAGGGGCCCTCGAACACCGGGGAGCTGTTTTTT. The chain employs TRBV19 and TRBJ2-2; 8 bases line up with TRBD1. Unmatched junction bases numbered 5, after V lost 5 bases and J lost 0 bases. The CDR3 spans 16 residues. CDR1 is LNHDA and CDR2 is SQIVND in the germline V gene (reference sequence).

V and J are TRBV28 and TRBJ1-2; D possibly corresponds to TRBD1 (5 bases). The CDR3 has 12 amino acids. Trimming pared 6 bases from V and 8 bases from J, leaving 13 bases between. The germline V gene encodes CDR1 MDHEN and CDR2 SYDVKM. CDR3 DNA sequence: TGTGCCAGCAGCGACAGTTCTGTAGGCTACACCTTC. The encoded protein is CASSDSSVGYTF.

As for this clone: The junction departs from the called germline gene at one end, perhaps through a read error. The V gene is TRBV7-7, the J gene TRBJ1-4; possibly TRBD1 for D (6 bases). The CDR3 length is 14 residues. Germline-derived CDR1 and CDR2 are SSHAT and FNYEAQ (reference sequence). The CDR3 DNA reads TGTGCTAGCAGCCCGACAGGTATAGAGGAAAAACTGTTTTTT. Residues: CASSPTGIEEKLFF.